The TCR beta chain described here comes from a study of T cell responses to AZD1222 COVID-19 vaccine. CDR1 is SGHVS, CDR2 FNYEAQ, per germline. CDR3 size: 15 residues. This clone is judged medium-sized. Its antigen is not known. The junction and the germline gene differ at one end; a read error may be behind it. Sequencing used immunoSEQ multiplex PCR; TCRdb keeps in-frame clones, though not all of them. The data hold about 160,000 clones, with approximately 90% observed a single time. Study findings and constraints: Seropositive AZD1222 recipients at baseline numbered only 5 to 7.

This clonotype originated in an adult in good health. This chain uses TRBV7-6 with TRBJ1-5, with D perhaps TRBD1 (5 bases). This sample comprised peripheral blood, obtained on day 0 of AZD1222 vaccination. CDR3 sequence reads: CASSLEKGRYQLQHF. CDR3 DNA: TGTGCCAGCAGCTTAGAGAAGGGGAGATATCAGCTCCAGCATTTT.